Following are 14 T cell receptor beta chains from one sample sequenced in a study of CD8+CD57+ T cells in acquired aplastic anemia. Patients chosen for sequencing had CD8+CD57+ cells that had expanded, as shown by flow cytometry. The TCR beta profiling, which covered VDJ combination and CDR3 sequence, was carried out using genomic DNA as the template. TCRdb recomputed calls from the reads with MiXCR, one row per CDR3 protein. The table has around 170,000 distinct CDR3 sequences, around half seen once. Sequences were obtained from sorted CD4+, CD8+, or CD8+CD57+ T cells (not recorded which) from PBMCs. These receptors all come from a human donor with aplastic anemia.

J is TRBJ2-5 and V is TRBV9; TRBD1 matches 7 bases. CDR1 and CDR2 (germline): SGDLS, YYNGEE. The CDR3 covers 14 residues. V was clipped by 4 bases and J by 1 base; unmatched bases: 4. Here the CDR3 reads CASSMGQPQETQYF. The CDR3 DNA follows: TGTGCCAGCAGCATGGGACAGCCCCAAGAGACCCAGTACTTC.

V usage is TRBV10-3 and J usage is TRBJ2-3; a weak D match, TRBD1 (6 bases). Trimming pared 2 bases from V and 8 bases from J, leaving 14 bases between. Germline-derived CDR1 and CDR2 are ENHRY and SYGVKD. This CDR3 has 14 residues. The DNA of the CDR3 is TGTGCCATCAGTGAGAACAGGGAAGGTGGTACGCAGTATTTT. Translation: CAISENREGGTQYF.

There are many counts of this clonotype. Germline and junction disagree at one end, which may indicate a read error. The chain combines TRBV10-1 with TRBJ2-1; TRBD1 agrees at 10 bases. This CDR3 region has 17 residues. Germline V CDR1 and CDR2: WNHNN, SYGVQD (reference sequence). The CDR3 DNA is TGTGCCAGCAGACCTACCCCGGGACAGGGGACCTACAATGAGCAGTTCTTC. Translating it yields CASRPTPGQGTYNEQFF.

This clonotype was picked up many times. Here the CDR3 DNA reads TGTGCCAGCAGCGAGACAGGGGGCGCTACTGAAGCTTTCTTT. Amino acid sequence: CASSETGGATEAFF. This chain connects TRBV7-3 to TRBJ1-1; 10 bases match TRBD1. The CDR3 runs 14 residues. Germline CDR1 SGHTA, CDR2 FQGTGA. The trim removed 5 bases at V and 5 bases at J, leaving 5 bases unmatched.

The rearrangement links TRBV12-3 or TRBV12-4 to TRBJ2-7; 9 nucleotides align to TRBD1. The J segment lost 1 base and the V segment lost 10 bases, leaving 11 bases of the junction unmatched. The CDR3 is made up of 15 amino acids. The CDR3 loop is CATSSTGGISYEQYF. The CDR3 DNA is TGTGCCACCTCCTCGACAGGGGGGATTTCCTACGAGCAGTACTTC.

Turning to this clonotype: Germline is not matched at one junction end, which may reflect a read error. V is TRBV29-1 and J is TRBJ2-7, with D maybe TRBD1 (5 bases). Per the germline V gene, CDR1 is SQVTM and CDR2 is ANQGSEA. This CDR3 contains 17 residues. CDR3 region: CSVQAATDVWGPHERYF. In DNA, the CDR3 is TGCAGCGTACAGGCCGCGACCGATGTTTGGGGCCCACACGAGCGGTACTTC.

On this clonotype itself: This may stem from a read error, because a much larger clone lies one nucleotide away. The chain links TRBV10-3 to TRBJ1-5, with D possibly being TRBD1 (5 bases). The CDR3 runs 16 residues. V lost 5 bases and J 4 bases, leaving 18 bases between the germline ends. Germline CDR1 and CDR2: ENHRY and SYGVKD. CDR3 protein: CAISYSLGGGNQPQHF. The CDR3 region has the DNA TGTGCCATCAGTTACTCGCTCGGGGGTGGTAATCAGCCCCAGCATTTT.

This CDR3 is CASSLVGGAAEQYF. The CDR3 coding sequence is TGCGCCAGCAGCTTGGTCGGGGGGGCCGCCGAGCAGTACTTC. The chain is built from TRBV5-1 and TRBJ2-7, with TRBD2 matching over 8 bases. The CDR3 covers 14 residues. Trimming cost V 0 bases and J 6 bases; bases outside gene matches: 5. The germline V gene has CDR1 SGHRS and CDR2 YFSETQ.

The chain employs TRBV9 and TRBJ2-1; D not resolved. Trimming took 3 bases from V and 2 from J, leaving 3 bases between them. This CDR3 has 12 residues. In germline, CDR1 is SGDLS, CDR2 YYNGEE. For the CDR3, the DNA is TGTGCCAGCAGCGGGGCCTACAATGAGCAGTTCTTC. This translates into CASSGAYNEQFF.

The chain links TRBV7-9 to TRBJ1-2; TRBD1 is a possible D gene (6 bases). CDR1 SEHNR and CDR2 FQNEAQ come from the germline V gene (reference sequence). Trimming removed 3 bases from V and 6 bases from J, with 11 bases in between. The CDR3 extends over 13 amino acids. This CDR3 reads CASSFGGQNGYTF. Here the CDR3 DNA reads TGTGCCAGCAGCTTCGGGGGGCAAAATGGCTACACCTTC.

To note about this clonotype: A much larger clone sits a single nucleotide away, making a read error possible. DNA for the CDR3: TGCGCCAGCAGCCCCCCAGGACAGGGCCAGAGCATTCAGTACTTC. Translated, it gives CASSPPGQGQSIQYF. This chain uses TRBV4-1 with TRBJ2-4; 8 bases align to TRBD1. Germline V gene lookup returns CDR1 MGHRA and CDR2 YSYEKL. Losses at the gene ends were 4 bases for V and 9 bases for J; bases not matched to a gene: 11. The CDR3 runs 15 residues.

The V gene is TRBV2, the J gene TRBJ2-3; D perhaps matches TRBD1 (6 bases). Germline V lookup: CDR1 SNHLY, CDR2 FYNNEI. The CDR3 runs to 14 residues. V was cut by 2 bases and J by 5 bases, with 11 bases left in between. CDR3 DNA: TGTGCCAGCAGTGAACAGGGGATAGGAGATACGCAGTATTTT. As protein: CASSEQGIGDTQYF.

In regard to this clonotype: This may arise from a read error, as a much more abundant clone is one base away. V usage is TRBV6-5 and J usage is TRBJ2-2; weak D call: TRBD2 (6 bases). Per the germline V gene, CDR1 is MNHEY and CDR2 is SVGAGI. The CDR3 consists of 16 residues. V lost 0 bases and J lost 7, with 15 bases in between. In nucleotides, the CDR3 is TGTGCCAGCAGTTACTCGAATCAGAGGCGGGACGGGGAGCTGTTTTTT. It is translated as CASSYSNQRRDGELFF.

The DNA for the CDR3 is TGTGCCAGCAGCCCGGGGTCGCTTGAAGCTTTCTTT. Its protein is CASSPGSLEAFF. The V gene is TRBV7-9, the J gene TRBJ1-1; D is ambiguous. V lost 5 bases, J lost 7 bases, and 11 bases lay in between. The V gene's germline CDR1 is SEHNR and CDR2 FQNEAQ (reference sequence). CDR3 length: 12 residues.